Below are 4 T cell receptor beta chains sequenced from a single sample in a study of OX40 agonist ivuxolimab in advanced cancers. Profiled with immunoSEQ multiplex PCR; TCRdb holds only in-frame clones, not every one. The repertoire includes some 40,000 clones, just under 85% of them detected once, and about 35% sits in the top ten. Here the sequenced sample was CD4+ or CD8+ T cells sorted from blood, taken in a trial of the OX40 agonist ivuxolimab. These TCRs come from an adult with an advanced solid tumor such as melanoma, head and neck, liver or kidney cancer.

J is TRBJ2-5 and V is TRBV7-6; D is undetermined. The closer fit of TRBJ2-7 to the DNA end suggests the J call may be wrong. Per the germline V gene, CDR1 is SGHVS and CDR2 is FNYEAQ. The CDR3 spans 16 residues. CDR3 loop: CASSLVPSGNAYEQYF. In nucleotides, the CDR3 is TGTGCCAGCAGCTTAGTTCCGAGTGGGAACGCCTACGAGCAGTACTTC.

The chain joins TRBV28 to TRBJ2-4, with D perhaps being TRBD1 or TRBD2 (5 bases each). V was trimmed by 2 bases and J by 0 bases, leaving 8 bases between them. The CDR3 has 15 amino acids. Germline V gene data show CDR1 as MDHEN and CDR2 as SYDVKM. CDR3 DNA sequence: TGTGCCAGCAGTTTAGTTGGGACAGCCAAAAACATTCAGTACTTC. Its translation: CASSLVGTAKNIQYF.

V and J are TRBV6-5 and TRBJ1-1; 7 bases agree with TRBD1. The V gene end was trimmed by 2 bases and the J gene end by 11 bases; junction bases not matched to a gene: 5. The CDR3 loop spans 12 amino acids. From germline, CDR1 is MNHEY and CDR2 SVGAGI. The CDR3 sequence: CASSYRTGRAFF. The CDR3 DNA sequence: TGTGCCAGCAGTTACCGGACAGGACGGGCTTTCTTT.

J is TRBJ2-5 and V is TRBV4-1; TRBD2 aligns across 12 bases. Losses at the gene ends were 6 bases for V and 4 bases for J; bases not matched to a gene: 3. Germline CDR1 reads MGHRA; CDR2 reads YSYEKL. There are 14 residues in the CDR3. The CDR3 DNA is TGCGCCAGCAGTCTAGCGGGAGGGGGAGAGACCCAGTACTTC. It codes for CASSLAGGGETQYF.